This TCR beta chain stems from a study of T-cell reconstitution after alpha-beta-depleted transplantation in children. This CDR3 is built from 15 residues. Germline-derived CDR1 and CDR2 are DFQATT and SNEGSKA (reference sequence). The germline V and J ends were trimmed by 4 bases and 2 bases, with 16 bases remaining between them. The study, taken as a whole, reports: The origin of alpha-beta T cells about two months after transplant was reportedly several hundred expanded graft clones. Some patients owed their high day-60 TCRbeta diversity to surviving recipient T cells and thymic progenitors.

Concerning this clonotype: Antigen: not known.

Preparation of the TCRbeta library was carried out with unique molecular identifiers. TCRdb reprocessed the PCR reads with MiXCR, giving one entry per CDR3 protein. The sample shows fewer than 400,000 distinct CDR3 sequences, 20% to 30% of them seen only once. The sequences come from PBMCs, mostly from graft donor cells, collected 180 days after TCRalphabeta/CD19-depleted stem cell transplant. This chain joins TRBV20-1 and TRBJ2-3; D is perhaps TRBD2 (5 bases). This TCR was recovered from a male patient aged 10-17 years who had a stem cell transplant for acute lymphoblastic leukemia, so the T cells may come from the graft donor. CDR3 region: CSATGWRRFTDTQYF. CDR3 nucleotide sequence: TGCAGTGCTACCGGTTGGAGGCGCTTCACAGATACGCAGTATTTT.